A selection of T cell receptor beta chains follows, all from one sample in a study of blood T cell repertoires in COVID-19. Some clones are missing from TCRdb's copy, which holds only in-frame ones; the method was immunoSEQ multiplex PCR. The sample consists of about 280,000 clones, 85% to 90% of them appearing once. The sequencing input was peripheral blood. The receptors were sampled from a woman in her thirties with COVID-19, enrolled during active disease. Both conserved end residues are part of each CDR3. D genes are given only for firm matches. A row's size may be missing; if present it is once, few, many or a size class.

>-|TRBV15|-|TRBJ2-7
TGTGCCACCAGCAGAGGAGGGAGCTCCTACGAGCAGTACTTC
CATSRGGSSYEQYF
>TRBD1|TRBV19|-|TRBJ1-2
TGTGCCAGTAGTCCTGGACAGGGGCGTCACGGCTACACCTTC
CASSPGQGRHGYTF
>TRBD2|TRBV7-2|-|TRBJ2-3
TGTGCCAGCAGAGGTAGCGGGAGGCCCACAGATACGCAGTATTTT
CASRGSGRPTDTQYF
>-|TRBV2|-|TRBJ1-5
TGTGCCAGCAGGGCCGAAAATCAGCCCCAGCATTTT
CASRAENQPQHF
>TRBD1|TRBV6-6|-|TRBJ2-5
TGTGCCAGCAGTGACAGGGGGCCTCAAGAGACCCAGTACTTC
CASSDRGPQETQYF
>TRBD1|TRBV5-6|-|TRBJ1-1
TGTGCCAGCAGCGAACAGGGGGTCTTTAACACTGAAGCTTTCTTT
CASSEQGVFNTEAFF
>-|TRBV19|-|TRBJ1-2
TGTGCCAGTAGTACCTCTACAGGTTCTAACTATGGCTACACCTTC
CASSTSTGSNYGYTF
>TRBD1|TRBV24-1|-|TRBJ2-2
TGTGCCACCAGTGACCGGACAGGAACGAACACCGGGGAGCTGTTTTTT
CATSDRTGTNTGELFF
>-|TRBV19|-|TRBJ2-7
TGTGCCTCGGGAAGGTACGAGCAGTACTTC
CASGRYEQYF
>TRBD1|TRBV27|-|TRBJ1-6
TGTGCCAGCAGTACGGGACAGGGAGGTTCACCCCTCCACTTT
CASSTGQGGSPLHF
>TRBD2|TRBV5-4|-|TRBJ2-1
TGTGCCAGCAGCTTGGGCGGGGGAGGGTTGCAAAGCTCCTACAATGAGCAGTTCTTC
CASSLGGGGLQSSYNEQFF
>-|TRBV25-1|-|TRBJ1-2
TGTGCCAGCAGTGCCCCGGGGGAAATCCATGGCTACACCTTC
CASSAPGEIHGYTF
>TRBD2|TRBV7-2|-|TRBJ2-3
TGTGCCAGCAGCACTCAAGCGGGGGTTACAGATACGCAGTATTTT
CASSTQAGVTDTQYF
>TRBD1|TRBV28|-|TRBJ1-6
TGTGCCAGCCGGGACAGGGACTTGTCACCCCTCCACTTT
CASRDRDLSPLHF
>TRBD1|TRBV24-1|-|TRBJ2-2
TGTGCCACCAACCCCGGGACAGGGGTAACCGGGGAGCTGTTTTTT
CATNPGTGVTGELFF
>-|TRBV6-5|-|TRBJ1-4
TGTGCCACCAAAATGGCCTTGCGAGGGCCCGAAAAACTGTTTTTT
CATKMALRGPEKLFF
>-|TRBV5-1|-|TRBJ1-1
TGCGCCAGCAGCCTTATGGAGCTGATGAACACTGAAGCTTTCTTT
CASSLMELMNTEAFF
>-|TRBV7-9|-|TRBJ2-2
TGTGCCAGCAGCACGGGACAGAACACCGGGGAGCTGTTTTTT
CASSTGQNTGELFF
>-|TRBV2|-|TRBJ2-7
TGTGCCAGCAGTGTGGCTAGGGGTCTAGACGAGCAGTACTTC
CASSVARGLDEQYF
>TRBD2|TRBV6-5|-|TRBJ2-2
TGTGCCAGCAGTCGACTAGCGGGAGAAGGCGGGGAGCTGTTTTTT
CASSRLAGEGGELFF
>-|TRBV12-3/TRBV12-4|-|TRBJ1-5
TGTGCCAACCTCGAGGGAACCAATCAGCCCCAGCATTTT
CANLEGTNQPQHF
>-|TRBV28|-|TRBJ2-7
TGTGCCAGCGGACCCATAGGGAGAACCTACGAGCAGTACTTC
CASGPIGRTYEQYF
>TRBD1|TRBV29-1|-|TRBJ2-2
TGCAGCGTCTTTTCAGGGGGCGGGGAGCTGTTTTTT
CSVFSGGGELFF
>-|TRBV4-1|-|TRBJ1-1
TGCGCCAGCAGCCAAGTTTCGGGGGTGGCAGGATGGAACACTGAAGCTTTCTTT
CASSQVSGVAGWNTEAFF
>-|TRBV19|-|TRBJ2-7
TGTGCCAGTAGTATAGGAGGGACGGGGGCCTACGAGCAGTACTTC
CASSIGGTGAYEQYF
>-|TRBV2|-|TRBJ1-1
TGTGCCAGCAGTGAAGTAGTTGAAGCTTTCTTT
CASSEVVEAFF
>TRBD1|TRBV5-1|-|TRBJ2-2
TGCGCCAGCAGCTTGGAGGGGACAGGGTTTTCCGGGGAGCTGTTTTTT
CASSLEGTGFSGELFF
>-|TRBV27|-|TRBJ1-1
TGTGCCAGCAGTTGGGACGGGGGGGGCCCTGAAGCTTTCTTT
CASSWDGGGPEAFF
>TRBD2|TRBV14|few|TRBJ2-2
TGTGCCAGCAGCCAAGCTAGCGGTCCCACCGGGGAGCTGTTTTTT
CASSQASGPTGELFF
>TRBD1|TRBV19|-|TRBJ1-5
TGTGCCAGTAATCCCCTGACAGGGGATAATCAGCCCCAGCATTTT
CASNPLTGDNQPQHF
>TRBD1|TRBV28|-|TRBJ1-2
TGTGCCAGCAGAATACAGGGGGAGGACTATGGCTACACCTTC
CASRIQGEDYGYTF
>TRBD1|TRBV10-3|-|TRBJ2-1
TGTGCCATCAGCTCACTGGGACAGAACAATGAGCAGTTCTTC
CAISSLGQNNEQFF
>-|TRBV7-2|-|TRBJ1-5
TGTGCCAGCAGCCCACCCATATGGGAGGGTCAGCCCCAGCATTTT
CASSPPIWEGQPQHF
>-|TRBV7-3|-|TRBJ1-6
TGTGCCAGCAGCCCAAACCCCGGGAGCGAGCTCCACTTT
CASSPNPGSELHF
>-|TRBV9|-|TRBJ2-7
TGTGCCAGCAGCGTAGGCGGCAGCTCCTACGAGCAGTACTTC
CASSVGGSSYEQYF
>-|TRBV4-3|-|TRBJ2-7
TGCGCCAGCAGCCAAGATAGAGCCTACGAGCAGTACTTC
CASSQDRAYEQYF
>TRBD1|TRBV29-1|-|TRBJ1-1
TGCAGCGCAAACAGGGGGCATGGCACTGAAGCTTTCTTT
CSANRGHGTEAFF
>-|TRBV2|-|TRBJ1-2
TGTGCCAGCAGGATCCTAGGGGGGGTAGGCTACACCTTC
CASRILGGVGYTF
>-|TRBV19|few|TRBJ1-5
TGTGCCAGTAGTGAGCGGGTCAATCAGCCCCAGCATTTT
CASSERVNQPQHF
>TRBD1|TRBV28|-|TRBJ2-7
TGTGCCAGCAGTTTAAGGACCTGGGACAGGGCCTACGAGCAGTACTTC
CASSLRTWDRAYEQYF
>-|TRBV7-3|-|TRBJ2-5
TGTGCCAGCAGCTTAGGCCCAAAGGAGACCCAGTACTTC
CASSLGPKETQYF
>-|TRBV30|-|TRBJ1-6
TGTGCCTGGAGTCAGACAGCATCACCCCTCCACTTT
CAWSQTASPLHF
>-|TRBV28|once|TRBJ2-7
TGTGCCAGCGGGAGAGGGTCCCTCTACGAGCAGTACTTC
CASGRGSLYEQYF
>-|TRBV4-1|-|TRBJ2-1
TGCGCCAGCAGCCAAGATCCGCCGACAGGCGTAATAGTGAATGAGCAGTTCTTC
CASSQDPPTGVIVNEQFF
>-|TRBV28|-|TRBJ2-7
TGTGCCAGCAGTCCCGGGGGAAGGACCTACGAGCAGTACTTC
CASSPGGRTYEQYF
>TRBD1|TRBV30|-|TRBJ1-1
TGTGCCTGGAGTCGGGACAGCCTTGAAGCTTTCTTT
CAWSRDSLEAFF
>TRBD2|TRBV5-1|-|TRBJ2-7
TGCGCCAGCAGCCCGGGGGGGGGCCTTCCCTACGAGCAGTACTTC
CASSPGGGLPYEQYF
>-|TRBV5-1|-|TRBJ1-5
TGCGCCAGCAGCTTTGGCGGCAGGGCTGACCAGCCCCAGCATTTT
CASSFGGRADQPQHF
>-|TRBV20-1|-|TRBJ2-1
TGCAGTGCTAGTTCCCCCATAGCCGACAATGAGCAGTTCTTC
CSASSPIADNEQFF
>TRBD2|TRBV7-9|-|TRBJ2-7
TGTGCCAGCAGCTCCAACCTACTAGCGGTGAGCTCCTACGAGCAGTACTTC
CASSSNLLAVSSYEQYF
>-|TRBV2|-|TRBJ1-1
TGTGCCAGCAATTGGGGACGCCTCGGGGGTGAAGCTTTCTTT
CASNWGRLGGEAFF
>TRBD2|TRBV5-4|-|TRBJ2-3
TGTGCCAGCAGCTTGGGACTAGCGGGAGGGCCGCAAGATACGCAGTATTTT
CASSLGLAGGPQDTQYF
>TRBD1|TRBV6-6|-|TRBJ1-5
TGTGCCAGCAGTTCTCGGGACAGCCTAAATCAGCCCCAGCATTTT
CASSSRDSLNQPQHF
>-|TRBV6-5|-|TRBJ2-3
TGTGCCAGCAGTTATACCGGGAGTGGGGTCAGGGATACGCAGTATTTT
CASSYTGSGVRDTQYF
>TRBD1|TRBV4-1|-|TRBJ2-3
TGCGCCAGCAGCCTGGGACAGGGACTGACGGATACGCAGTATTTT
CASSLGQGLTDTQYF
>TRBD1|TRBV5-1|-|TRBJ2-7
TGCGCCAGCAGCTTATACGCCGGGACAGGGTGGACGGGCGAGCAGTACTTC
CASSLYAGTGWTGEQYF
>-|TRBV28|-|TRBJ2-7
TGTGCCAGCAGCCCCCTAGGGGCAGCGCGCTACGAGCAGTACTTC
CASSPLGAARYEQYF
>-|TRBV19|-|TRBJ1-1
TGTGCCAGTAGTTCTCGGACTGACACTGAAGCTTTCTTT
CASSSRTDTEAFF